In its sample, the clone carrying this T cell receptor (beta chain) was seen once. Its antigen is not identified. This sample is drawn from a study of cytomegalovirus exposure and HLA in healthy donors. The J segment lost 8 bases and the V segment lost 5 bases, leaving 9 bases of the junction unmatched. In germline, CDR1 is SGHTA, CDR2 FQGTGA. There are 15 residues in the CDR3. Study-level results: A prior analysis recorded that most TCR beta V segments were productive about 90% or about 30% of the time. What a later analysis showed was that several of the most significant clusters appeared linked to common viral pathogens.

The PCR employed 60 Vbeta primers together with 13 Jbeta primers. Clones were sequenced by immunoSEQ multiplex PCR, and TCRdb holds only the in-frame ones, with some missing. The sample records 130,000 to 150,000 clones, around 79% being singletons. This rearrangement joins TRBV7-3 to TRBJ2-1; TRBD2 aligns across 10 bases. The clonotype originates from a female donor in good health and CMV-seronegative. Source material: PBMCs. Written as DNA, the CDR3 is TGTGCCAGCAGCCAGCGGGGGGGCGGGGGAGATGAGCAGTTCTTC. It is translated as CASSQRGGGGDEQFF.